The source of this T cell receptor (beta chain) is a study of Graves' ophthalmopathy and Graves' hyperthyroidism. Study outcomes and limitations: Most expanded clonotypes from thyroid (those above 0.001 frequency) were also found in blood.

Amplification of TCR beta CDR3 regions used RNA transcripts. A first-round RT-PCR used HTBI primers, followed by a second-round multiplex PCR. TCRdb re-analysed the multiplex PCR reads in MiXCR, keeping a single row per CDR3 protein. The sample shows hundreds of thousands of distinct CDR3 sequences, roughly 15% of them seen only once. It was on clinical symptoms, serum thyroxine, TRAb, thyroid ultrasound and orbital computed tomography that diagnosis relied. This CDR3 has 15 residues. CDR1 is KGHDR, CDR2 SFDVKD, per germline. V was clipped by 4 bases and J by 4 bases; unmatched bases: 3. Worth noting for this clonotype: Antigen: not known.

The sequenced material came from peripheral blood. V gene TRBV24-1 combines with J gene TRBJ1-1; 12 nucleotides align to TRBD1. The clonotype comes from a woman younger than 35 with stable Graves' hyperthyroidism. The CDR3 DNA reads TGTGCCACCAGTGAGAGGGACAGGGGGCCCACTGAAGCTTTCTTT. It translates to CATSERDRGPTEAFF.